Below, 2 T cell receptor beta chains from the same sample are listed, as sequenced in a study of blood T cells in healthy people across ages. A second PCR, run for roughly 6 to 11 cycles, used a sample-barcoded 5' primer plus a J-beta primer mix. TCRdb ran MiXCR on the 5' RACE reads and lists one entry per CDR3 protein. The sample lists around 850,000 distinct CDR3 sequences; 35% to 40% were seen once. Specimen: blood. These TCRs come from a man younger than 30 in good health.

This clonotype was counted between two and nine times. The chain couples TRBV27 to TRBJ1-5; D perhaps matches TRBD1 (6 bases). Germline V gene sequence: CDR1 MNHEY, CDR2 SMNVEV (reference sequence). There are 15 residues in the CDR3. Trimming removed 6 bases at V and 6 bases at J, with 18 bases between. CDR3 protein: CASRSMGGPGQPQHF. The CDR3 DNA reads TGTGCCAGCAGATCAATGGGGGGGCCGGGTCAGCCCCAGCATTTT.

This clonotype was observed a handful of times. The rearrangement links TRBV7-2 to TRBJ2-3; tentative D call: TRBD2 (6 bases). V was trimmed by 5 bases and J by 2 bases, leaving 14 bases between them. This CDR3 region has 15 residues. Per the germline V gene, CDR1 is SGHTA and CDR2 is FQGNSA. The DNA of the CDR3 is TGTGCCAGCAGCGGGGAGGAGCAGCCCACAGATACGCAGTATTTT. Its protein is CASSGEEQPTDTQYF. The whole variable domain, remainder taken from reference TRBV7-2 and TRBJ2-3, is GAGVSQSPSNKVTEKGKDVELRCDPISGHTALYWYRQSLGQGLEFLIYFQGNSAPDKSGLPSDRFSAERTGGSVSTLTIQRTQQEDSAVYLCASSGEEQPTDTQYFGPGTRLTVL.